The 23 T cell receptor beta chains below all came from one sample that was sequenced in a study of blood T cell repertoires in COVID-19. Here immunoSEQ multiplex PCR was the method, and the copy in TCRdb shows in-frame clones only, minus some. This table holds over 40,000 clones, more than 80% found once. Source material: peripheral blood. These receptors originate from an older man with active COVID-19.

The CDR3 DNA reads TGTGCCTGGAATGCTATGAGTTGGGGGGAGAACACCGGGGAGCTGTTTTTT. It yields the protein CAWNAMSWGENTGELFF. This chain links TRBV30 with TRBJ2-2; D perhaps matches TRBD2 (6 bases). Trimming left V 4 bases short and J 1 base short, with 19 bases between. The CDR3 runs to 17 residues. Germline CDR1 GTSNPN, CDR2 SVGIG (reference sequence).

This clone was seen a handful of times. This chain uses TRBV18 with TRBJ1-5; 7 nucleotides align to TRBD1. Germline-derived CDR1 and CDR2 are KGHSH and LQKENI. Germline trimming cut 6 bases from V and 2 bases from J; bases unmatched to any gene: 7. The CDR3 covers 15 residues. CDR3 region: CASSRDRSGNQPQHF. The CDR3 nucleotides read TGTGCCAGCTCTCGGGACAGATCGGGCAATCAGCCCCAGCATTTT.

This sequence joins TRBV7-2 and TRBJ2-1; TRBD1 matches at 10 bases. V was clipped by 2 bases and J by 5 bases; unmatched bases: 9. Germline V gene data show CDR1 as SGHTA and CDR2 as FQGNSA. This CDR3 is built from 17 residues. The CDR3 sequence is CASSLPYPGQGNNEQFF. For the CDR3, the DNA is TGTGCCAGCAGCTTACCTTACCCGGGACAGGGGAACAATGAGCAGTTCTTC.

The genes are TRBV30 and TRBJ1-5, with D possibly being TRBD1 (6 bases). The V gene's germline CDR1 is GTSNPN and CDR2 SVGIG (reference sequence). This CDR3 contains 13 residues. Between the trimmed V and J ends, which lost 2 bases and 2 bases, there was a span of 7 bases. CDR3 nucleotides: TGTGCCTGGAGTAGACAGGGCAATCAGCCCCAGCATTTT. This encodes CAWSRQGNQPQHF.

The genes are TRBV2 and TRBJ1-5; TRBD1 aligns across 9 bases. The germline V gene encodes CDR1 SNHLY and CDR2 FYNNEI. V lost 7 bases and J lost 0; bases outside the gene matches: 4. CDR3 length: 15 amino acids. The CDR3 region is CASNRGPYSNQPQHF. Here the CDR3 DNA reads TGTGCCAGCAACAGGGGGCCCTATAGCAATCAGCCCCAGCATTTT.

The chain couples TRBV7-2 to TRBJ1-4; the D gene is possibly TRBD1 (5 bases). Between the trimmed V and J ends, which lost 5 bases and 2 bases, there was a span of 15 bases. This CDR3 spans 16 amino acids. Per germline, CDR1 SGHTA and CDR2 FQGNSA. The CDR3 here is CASSPFAGYTNEKLFF. CDR3 in DNA: TGTGCCAGCAGCCCATTTGCAGGGTACACTAATGAAAAACTGTTTTTT.

The chain links TRBV2 to TRBJ1-2; D unclear. V lost 4 bases and J 2 bases, leaving 8 bases between the germline ends. The CDR3 loop spans 13 amino acids. Germline lookup yields CDR1 SNHLY and CDR2 FYNNEI. CDR3 amino acids: CASSVRQNYGYTF. CDR3 sequence (DNA): TGTGCCAGCAGTGTCAGGCAGAACTATGGCTACACCTTC.

This chain joins TRBV6-1 and TRBJ1-5; 8 nucleotides match TRBD1. Looked up from germline, CDR1 is MNHNS and CDR2 is SASEGT. The CDR3 loop spans 16 amino acids. Unmatched junction bases numbered 10, after V lost 3 bases and J lost 6 bases. The DNA of the CDR3 is TGTGCCAGCAGTGATAGATTGACAGGGGACGGTCAGCCCCAGCATTTT. As protein: CASSDRLTGDGQPQHF.

A word on this clone: The sample has other DNA sequences that encode this CDR3 too. J is TRBJ2-5 and V is TRBV18; perhaps TRBD1 as D (6 bases). The CDR3 extends over 14 amino acids. Germline assignment: CDR1 KGHSH and CDR2 LQKENI. The V end lost 1 base, the J end lost 2 bases, and 8 bases lay between the germline ends. CDR3 sequence reads: CASSPQQGQETQYF. For the CDR3, the DNA is TGTGCCAGCTCACCACAGCAGGGGCAAGAGACCCAGTACTTC.

This clone was detected a few times. This chain links TRBV2 with TRBJ1-5; unclear D gene. This CDR3 contains 15 residues. CDR1 is SNHLY, CDR2 FYNNEI, per germline. The ends were cut back, 3 bases at V and 0 bases at J, with 9 bases in the middle. CDR3 in amino acids: CASSDNSYSNQPQHF. The CDR3 region has the DNA TGTGCCAGCAGTGACAACAGTTATAGCAATCAGCCCCAGCATTTT.

This chain uses TRBV3-1 (or the pseudogene TRBV3-2) with TRBJ1-1, with 7 positions matching TRBD1. In germline, CDR1 is LGHDT, CDR2 YNNKEL (reference sequence). The CDR3 has 17 amino acids. J lost 0 bases, V lost 7 bases, and 14 bases had no gene match. CDR3 protein: CASTGTGESSMNTEAFF. DNA of the CDR3: TGTGCCAGCACCGGAACAGGGGAAAGTTCTATGAACACTGAAGCTTTCTTT.

The chain joins TRBV28 to TRBJ2-5, with 8 bases identical to TRBD2. CDR3 length: 14 amino acids. Germline values: CDR1 MDHEN, CDR2 SYDVKM. The J segment lost 2 bases and the V segment lost 10 bases, leaving 9 bases of the junction unmatched. The CDR3 nucleotides read TGTGCCACCAGAACTAGCGGACTTCAAGAGACCCAGTACTTC. Translating gives CATRTSGLQETQYF.

The chain links TRBV4-1 to TRBJ1-1; D is uncertain. The V end was cut by 2 bases, the J end by 3 bases, with 16 bases between. Per germline, CDR1 MGHRA and CDR2 YSYEKL. The CDR3 extends over 16 amino acids. In DNA form, the CDR3 reads TGCGCCAGCAGCCAATCCGGGTCGTACTTGGACACTGAAGCTTTCTTT. Translating gives CASSQSGSYLDTEAFF.

The rearrangement uses TRBV18 and TRBJ2-1, with 9 bases matching TRBD1. Losses at the gene ends were 6 bases for V and 9 bases for J; bases not matched to a gene: 3. Germline assignment: CDR1 KGHSH and CDR2 LQKENI. The CDR3 loop spans 12 amino acids. CDR3 protein: CASSGTGSEQFF. The CDR3 DNA reads TGTGCCAGCTCCGGGACAGGGAGTGAGCAGTTCTTC.

This clone was picked up one time. The chain recombines TRBV5-4 with TRBJ2-1; D might be TRBD2 (5 bases). This CDR3 comprises 14 residues. The V end was cut by 4 bases, the J end by 5 bases, with 13 bases between. Germline CDR1 SGHNT, CDR2 YYREEE (reference sequence). The CDR3 region has the DNA TGTGCCAGCAGCCTTCAACTGAGGGACAATGAGCAGTTCTTC. The encoded protein is CASSLQLRDNEQFF.

This clone was counted a few times. This rearrangement joins TRBV6-6 to TRBJ1-1; unclear D gene. The CDR3 runs 12 residues. CDR1 MNHNY and CDR2 SVGAGI come from the germline V gene (reference sequence). V was shortened by 2 bases and J by 7 bases, with 8 bases between the two germline ends. This chain's CDR3 is CASSYGPGEAFF. The CDR3 DNA sequence: TGTGCCAGCAGTTACGGCCCGGGTGAAGCTTTCTTT.

The rearrangement uses TRBV11-2 and TRBJ2-3; no reliable D call. Trimming took off 5 bases at V and 4 bases at J, with 13 bases between the two ends. CDR3 length: 14 amino acids. Germline V gene lookup returns CDR1 SGHAT and CDR2 FQNNGV. CDR3 in amino acids: CASSLFRTADTQYF. The CDR3 coding sequence is TGTGCCAGCAGCCTTTTTAGAACCGCAGATACGCAGTATTTT.

This clone was detected once. The V call is TRBV30, the J call TRBJ1-2; maybe TRBD1 (5 bases). The germline V gene encodes CDR1 GTSNPN and CDR2 SVGIG (reference sequence). The V end lost 0 bases, the J end lost 12 bases, and 20 bases lay between the germline ends. This CDR3 has 14 amino acids. CDR3 sequence reads: CAWSVGRRAWGHTF. For the CDR3, the DNA is TGTGCCTGGAGTGTAGGCCGGAGGGCGTGGGGCCACACCTTC.

V usage is TRBV30 and J usage is TRBJ2-5, with TRBD2 as a possible D gene (5 bases). The ends were cut back, 0 bases at V and 7 bases at J, with 15 bases in the middle. Looked up from germline, CDR1 is GTSNPN and CDR2 is SVGIG (reference sequence). There are 14 residues in the CDR3. This CDR3 reads CAWSVLREWGTQYF. The CDR3 nucleotides are TGTGCCTGGAGTGTACTCCGGGAATGGGGGACCCAGTACTTC.

This chain links TRBV5-1 with TRBJ2-7; TRBD2 matches 7 bases. Trimming took 1 base from V and 6 from J; bases not matched to a gene: 7. Germline lookup yields CDR1 SGHRS and CDR2 YFSETQ. The CDR3 spans 14 residues. CDR3 coding DNA: TGCGCCAGCAGCTTGAGCGGGGTCCGGAGCGAGCAGTACTTC. It codes for CASSLSGVRSEQYF. The full variable domain, in which reference TRBV5-1 and TRBJ2-7 provide the parts outside the CDR3, is KAGVTQTPRYLIKTRGQQVTLSCSPISGHRSVSWYQQTPGQGLQFLFEYFSETQRNKGNFPGRFSGRQFSNSRSEMNVSTLELGDSALYLCASSLSGVRSEQYFGPGTRLTVT.

The V gene is TRBV5-5, the J gene TRBJ2-2; 8 nucleotides match TRBD1. Germline CDR1 SGHKS, CDR2 YYEKEE (reference sequence). V was pared by 0 bases and J by 1 base, with 2 bases of the junction left unmatched. The length of the CDR3 is 16 residues. In nucleotides, the CDR3 is TGTGCCAGCAGCTTGGGACAGGGGAGGAACACCGGGGAGCTGTTTTTT. This encodes CASSLGQGRNTGELFF.

The rearrangement uses TRBV7-2 and TRBJ1-3; D is possibly TRBD1 (6 bases). CDR1 SGHTA and CDR2 FQGNSA come from the germline V gene. CDR3 length: 16 amino acids. V was cut by 5 bases and J by 0 bases, with 14 bases left in between. As DNA, the CDR3 is TGTGCCAGCAGCACCAACAGGGCTCTCTCTGGAAACACCATATATTTT. This translates into CASSTNRALSGNTIYF.

J is TRBJ2-2 and V is TRBV5-1, with 8 bases identical to TRBD2. With V trimmed by 7 bases and J by 4 bases, 12 bases remained unmatched. Germline-derived CDR1 and CDR2 are SGHRS and YFSETQ. The CDR3 totals 16 residues. The CDR3 DNA reads TGCGCCAGCTCTGGGCGGCGGGGGGCTGGCACCGGGGAGCTGTTTTTT. Amino acids: CASSGRRGAGTGELFF. Drawing the rest from reference TRBV5-1 and TRBJ2-2, the complete variable domain is KAGVTQTPRYLIKTRGQQVTLSCSPISGHRSVSWYQQTPGQGLQFLFEYFSETQRNKGNFPGRFSGRQFSNSRSEMNVSTLELGDSALYLCASSGRRGAGTGELFFGEGSRLTVL.